This T cell receptor (beta chain) is from a study of OX40 agonist ivuxolimab in advanced cancers. The study sampled blood at baseline, cycle 4 day 1, and cycle 7 day 1. Some clones are missing from TCRdb's copy, which holds only in-frame ones; the method was immunoSEQ multiplex PCR. The table lists fewer than 20,000 clones, about 90% of them singletons. The trim removed 6 bases at V and 2 bases at J, leaving 7 bases unmatched. The CDR3 is 15 residues long. The germline gives CDR1 MNHEY, CDR2 SMNVEV (reference sequence). This chain connects TRBV27 to TRBJ2-3, with 8 positions matching TRBD2. The TCR originated in an adult with an advanced solid tumor such as melanoma, head and neck, liver or kidney cancer. Sequenced material: CD4+ or CD8+ T cells sorted from blood, taken in a trial of the OX40 agonist ivuxolimab. The CDR3 DNA follows: TGTGCCAGCAGCGACGAGCGGGGGTTCACAGATACGCAGTATTTT. This codes for CASSDERGFTDTQYF.